This paragraph covers one T cell receptor (beta chain) sequence. This sample was taken from a study of Ad26.COV2.S vaccination and SARS-CoV-2 variants. Turning to the study itself: Donor got 5x10^10 or 1x10^11 viral particles of Ad26.COV2.S.

The table came from immunoSEQ multiplex PCR; TCRdb's copy has only in-frame clones and leaves some out. This sample has 380,000 or so clones, with about 87% found just once. Germline loops: CDR1 KGHSH, CDR2 LQKENI. The CDR3 loop spans 20 amino acids. Trimming took 3 bases from V and 0 from J; bases not matched to a gene: 13. Indicated treatment: some 20 received Ad26.COV2.S at low or high dose, single or two shots; about 5 received placebo; per-sample allocation not given. Samples analyzed were those drawn on day 63 after the first vaccine or placebo injection. This receptor was obtained from a person between 18 and 65 years old who received the Ad26.COV2.S COVID-19 vaccine or a placebo. Sequences were derived from peripheral blood, sampled in a trial of Ad26.COV2.S vaccine versus placebo. The chain combines TRBV18 with TRBJ2-6; 8 bases are a match to TRBD1. The CDR3 sequence is CASSPRVLTGANSGANVLTF. Written as DNA, the CDR3 is TGTGCCAGCTCACCGAGGGTCCTGACAGGGGCCAACTCTGGGGCCAACGTCCTGACTTTC.